This TCR beta chain was sequenced in a study of T cells after posttransplantation cyclophosphamide. The V segment lost 0 bases and the J segment 1 base; nucleotides outside the gene matches: 3. The CDR3 consists of 15 residues. In germline, CDR1 is SEHNR, CDR2 FQNEAQ (reference sequence). Repertoires were generated with immunoSEQ multiplex PCR, while TCRdb's copy carries only in-frame clones and drops some. The sample yields 40,000 to 60,000 clones, without any singletons. This clone was counted many times. Its target is not known. Study-wide results and limits: Recipient CMV seropositivity and CMV reactivation strongly tracked TRB clonality. Later post-transplant blood repertoires were often dominated by donor CD8+ memory clones. Blood and skin or GI T cell repertoires showed limited TRB overlap.

The material sequenced was PBMCs. This clonotype was sampled from a man aged 35-49 years in good health, CMV-negative, and a related stem cell transplant donor. This sequence joins TRBV7-9 and TRBJ2-7, with 7 nucleotides matching TRBD2. The CDR3 sequence: CASSLAGGISYEQYF. For the CDR3, the DNA is TGTGCCAGCAGCTTAGCGGGAGGGATATCCTACGAGCAGTACTTC.